This TCR beta chain derives from a study of T cell repertoires in cytomegalovirus infection. V was clipped by 3 bases and J by 1 base, with 7 bases between them. The CDR3 runs 14 residues. Germline values: CDR1 SGHTA, CDR2 FQGNSA. In TCRdb, the reads were re-called with MiXCR into one record per CDR3 protein. The table includes more than 650,000 distinct CDR3 sequences, about a third detected once. This receptor was identified in a human donor in good health (CMV status not recorded). Some clones in this sample may be carry-over from other donors' samples. The sample comprised PBMCs. The chain links TRBV7-2 to TRBJ2-1; unclear D gene. The CDR3 loop reads CASSFYLSYNEQFF. CDR3 bases: TGTGCCAGCAGCTTTTATCTATCCTACAATGAGCAGTTCTTC.